Sequencing of this TCR beta chain was carried out in a study of cytomegalovirus exposure and HLA in healthy donors. This clone was found a few times. Its antigen is unknown. With 60 Vbeta and 13 Jbeta primers, the PCR was carried out. TCRdb keeps only in-frame clones here, not all; method: immunoSEQ multiplex PCR. The sample shows 100,000 or so clones, 60% to 80% of them seen only once. The germline V gene has CDR1 MNHEY and CDR2 SMNVEV (reference sequence). V lost 5 bases, J lost 6 bases, and 8 bases stayed unmatched. The CDR3 runs to 14 residues. Findings and limits, study-wide: The authors confirmed in vitro that a few CMV-associated chains were specific for CMV antigens.

Sequenced material: PBMCs. The clonotype comes from a woman between 40 and 50 years old in good health and CMV-seropositive. V and J are TRBV27 and TRBJ2-7; 9 bases match TRBD2. In nucleotides, the CDR3 is TGTGCCAGCAGTAAGCTAGCGGGGTGGGGCGAGCAGTACTTC. It translates to CASSKLAGWGEQYF.